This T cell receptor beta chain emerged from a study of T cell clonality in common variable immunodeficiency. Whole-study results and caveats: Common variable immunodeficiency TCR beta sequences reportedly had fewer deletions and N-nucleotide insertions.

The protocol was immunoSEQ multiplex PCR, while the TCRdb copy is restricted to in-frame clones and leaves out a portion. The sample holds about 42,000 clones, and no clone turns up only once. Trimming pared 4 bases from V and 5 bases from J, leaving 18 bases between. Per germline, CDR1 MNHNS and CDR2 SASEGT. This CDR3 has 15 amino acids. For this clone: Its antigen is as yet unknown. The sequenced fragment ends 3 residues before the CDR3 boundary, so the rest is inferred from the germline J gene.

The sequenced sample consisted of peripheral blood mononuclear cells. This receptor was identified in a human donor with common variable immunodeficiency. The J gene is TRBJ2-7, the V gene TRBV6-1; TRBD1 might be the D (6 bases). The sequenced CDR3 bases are TGTGCCAGCAGTGTTTACAGGGAATCTCAGAACGAG. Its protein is CASSVYRESQNE. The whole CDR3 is CASSVYRESQNEQYF.